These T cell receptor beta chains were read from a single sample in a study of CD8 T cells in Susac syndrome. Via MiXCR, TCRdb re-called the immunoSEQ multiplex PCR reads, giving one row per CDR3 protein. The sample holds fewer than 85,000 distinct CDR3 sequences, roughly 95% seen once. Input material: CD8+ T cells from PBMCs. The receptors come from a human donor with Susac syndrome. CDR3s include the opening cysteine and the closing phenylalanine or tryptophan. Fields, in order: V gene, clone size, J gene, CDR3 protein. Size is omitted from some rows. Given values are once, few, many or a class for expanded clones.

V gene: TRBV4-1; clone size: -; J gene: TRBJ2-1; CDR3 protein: CASSQETGGPHNEQFF
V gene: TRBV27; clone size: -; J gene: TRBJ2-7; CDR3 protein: CASSSQTGREQYF
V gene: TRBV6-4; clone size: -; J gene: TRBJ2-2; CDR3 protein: CASSDGANTGELFF
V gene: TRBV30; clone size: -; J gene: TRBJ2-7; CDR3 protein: CAWSSETGGYEQYF
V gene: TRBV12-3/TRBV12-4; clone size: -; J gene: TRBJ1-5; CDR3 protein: CASSLTQGGNQPQHF
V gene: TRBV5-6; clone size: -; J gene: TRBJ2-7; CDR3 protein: CASSSTDYEQYF
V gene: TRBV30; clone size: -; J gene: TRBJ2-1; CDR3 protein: CAWSDDGRGEQFF
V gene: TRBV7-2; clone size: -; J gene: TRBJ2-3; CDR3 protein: CASSLGFAGGPRDTQYF
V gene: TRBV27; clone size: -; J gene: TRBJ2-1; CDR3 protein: CASSLPRTSGGINEQFF
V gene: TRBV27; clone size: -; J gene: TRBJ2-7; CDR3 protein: CASSFRVAGTEQYF
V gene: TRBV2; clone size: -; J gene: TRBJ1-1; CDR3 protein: CASSDYALGTEAFF
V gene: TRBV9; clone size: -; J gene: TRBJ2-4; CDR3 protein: CASSAGKGYIQYF
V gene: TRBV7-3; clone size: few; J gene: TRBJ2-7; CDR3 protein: CASSRGGDYEQYF
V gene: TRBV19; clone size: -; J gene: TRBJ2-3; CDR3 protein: CASSIYSLWYF
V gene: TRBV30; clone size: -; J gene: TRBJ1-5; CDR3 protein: CAWSPGQGLGNQPQHF
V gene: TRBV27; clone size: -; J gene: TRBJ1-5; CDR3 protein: CASSLSSGISNQPQHF
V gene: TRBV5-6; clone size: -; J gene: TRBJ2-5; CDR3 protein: CASSYGTSGGGETQYF
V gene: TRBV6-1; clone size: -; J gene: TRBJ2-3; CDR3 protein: CASSETSGGAFATDTQYF
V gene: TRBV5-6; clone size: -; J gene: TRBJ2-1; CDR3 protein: CASSYSSNEQFF
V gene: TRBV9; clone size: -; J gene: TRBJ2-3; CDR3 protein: CASSVGGGLTDTQYF
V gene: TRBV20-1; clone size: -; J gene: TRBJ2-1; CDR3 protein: CSVRAGGEQFF
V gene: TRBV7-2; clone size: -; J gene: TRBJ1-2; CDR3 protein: CASSRGQGANYGYTF
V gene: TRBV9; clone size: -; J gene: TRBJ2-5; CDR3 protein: CASSGWTSEETQYF
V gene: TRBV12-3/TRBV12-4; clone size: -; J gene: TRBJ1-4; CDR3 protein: CASEVGTATNEKLFF
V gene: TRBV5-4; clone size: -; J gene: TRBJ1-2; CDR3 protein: CATRTAGDYGYTF
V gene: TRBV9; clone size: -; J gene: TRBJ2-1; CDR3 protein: CASSPLYGTGNEQFF
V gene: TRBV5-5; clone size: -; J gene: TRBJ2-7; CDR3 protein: CASSLVSEDEQYF
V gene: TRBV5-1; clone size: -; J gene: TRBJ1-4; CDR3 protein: CASSLEQPTNEKLFF
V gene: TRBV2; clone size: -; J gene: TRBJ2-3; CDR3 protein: CASSEGASSTDTQYF
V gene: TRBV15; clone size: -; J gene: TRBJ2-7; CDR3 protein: CATSVGYEQYF
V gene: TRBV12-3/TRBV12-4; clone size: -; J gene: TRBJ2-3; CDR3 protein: CASSFSDYGTDTQYF
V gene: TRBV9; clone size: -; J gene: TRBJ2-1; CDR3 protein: CASSVEGDVSYNEQFF
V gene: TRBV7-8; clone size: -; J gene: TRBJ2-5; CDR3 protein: CASSDRSGTQETQYF
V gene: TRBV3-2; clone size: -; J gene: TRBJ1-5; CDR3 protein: CASSPPQHF
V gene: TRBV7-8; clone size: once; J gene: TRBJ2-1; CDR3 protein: CASSPDRGNEQFF
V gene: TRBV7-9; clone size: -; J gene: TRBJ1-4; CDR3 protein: CASSPGTSHEKLFF
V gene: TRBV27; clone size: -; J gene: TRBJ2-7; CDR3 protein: CATGDGGLREQYF
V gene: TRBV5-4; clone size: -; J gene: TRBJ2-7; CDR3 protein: CASSLPGQGIYEQYF
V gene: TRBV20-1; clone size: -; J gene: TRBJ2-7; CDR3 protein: CSATDFSRPSYEQYF
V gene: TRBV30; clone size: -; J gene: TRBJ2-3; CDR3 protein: CAWLGTDTQYF
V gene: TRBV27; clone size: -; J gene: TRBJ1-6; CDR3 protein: CASSQQGAFNSPLHF